The 5 T cell receptor beta chains given below trace back to one sample, sequenced in a study of cytomegalovirus exposure and HLA in healthy donors. Amplification used 60 Vbeta primers and 13 Jbeta primers. Assay: immunoSEQ multiplex PCR; the TCRdb copy retains only in-frame clones and omits some. Here the sample spans about 110,000 clones, 70% to 80% being singletons. The sample was PBMCs. These receptors were collected from a boy younger than 18 in good health and CMV-seronegative.

This clone came up once. V is TRBV10-2 and J is TRBJ2-7; 12 bases line up with TRBD2. CDR1 is WSHSY, CDR2 SAAADI, per germline. J gave up 6 bases and V 7 bases, and 7 bases lay outside the gene matches. This CDR3 is 14 amino acids long. The CDR3 sequence: CASIRLAGVGEQYF. The CDR3, as DNA: TGCGCCAGCATCAGACTAGCGGGAGTTGGCGAGCAGTACTTC.

This chain joins TRBV7-9 and TRBJ2-1; 9 bases match TRBD2. Germline CDR1 SEHNR, CDR2 FQNEAQ (reference sequence). This CDR3 has 15 amino acids. Losses at the gene ends were 6 bases for V and 4 bases for J; bases not matched to a gene: 7. In DNA, the CDR3 is TGTGCCAGCAGTGTACTAGCGGGTTCATACAATGAGCAGTTCTTC. Protein: CASSVLAGSYNEQFF.

The rearrangement uses TRBV6-1 and TRBJ2-3; a possible D gene is TRBD1 (6 bases). This CDR3 is built from 14 residues. Trimming removed 4 bases from V and 3 bases from J, with 11 bases in between. CDR1 and CDR2 from the germline V gene are MNHNS and SASEGT. The DNA for the CDR3 is TGTGCCAGCAGTGCCTGGACAGTAACAGATACGCAGTATTTT. Translating gives CASSAWTVTDTQYF.

This clone was seen a few times. The CDR3 here is CASSSGGPEQYF. The CDR3 DNA reads as TGTGCCAGCAGCTCCGGCGGCCCCGAGCAGTACTTC. The chain recombines TRBV5-6 with TRBJ2-7; D unclear. Trimming took 3 bases from V and 6 from J, leaving 10 bases between them. Germline lookup yields CDR1 SGHDT and CDR2 YYEEEE. The CDR3 has 12 residues.

This clone has only one observation. The chain joins TRBV30 to TRBJ1-5; 7 bases align to TRBD1. Per the germline V gene, CDR1 is GTSNPN and CDR2 is SVGIG (reference sequence). The CDR3 is 14 residues long. V gave up 2 bases and J gave up 7 bases; unmatched junction bases: 8. CDR3 region: CAWSSGGRGQPQHF. The CDR3 region has the DNA TGTGCCTGGAGTTCAGGGGGGAGAGGACAGCCCCAGCATTTT.